This entry concerns a single T cell receptor (beta chain). Those enrolled, adults aged about 18 to 89 years, came from around 25 US areas. Clinical histories supplied by participants themselves formed the basis of cohort assignment. The entry originates in a study of blood T cell repertoires in COVID-19. Authors' data handling: Estimation of nucleated cell counts was performed using reference gene primer amplification. Profiling relied on immunoSEQ multiplex PCR, and the TCRdb table lists in-frame clones only, not all of them. From that table come the V and J calls and clone size; the DNA was used to work out D and trimming. The table shows 250,000 or so clones, with roughly 85% occurring only once. Between the trimmed V and J ends, which lost 5 bases and 4 bases, there was a span of 11 bases. The germline gives CDR1 MDHEN, CDR2 SYDVKM. The CDR3 spans 13 residues.

The source material was PBMCs or T cells enriched from blood (not recorded which). V usage is TRBV28 and J usage is TRBJ1-2, with no clear D. The receptor comes from a woman aged 45-65 years who had recovered from COVID-19. CDR3 DNA: TGTGCCAGCAGTCTATACACAGTCTATGGCTACACCTTC. It specifies CASSLYTVYGYTF.